These 12 T cell receptor beta chains came from one sample sequenced in a study of response to subunit inactivated influenza vaccine. TCRdb reanalysed the RT-PCR reads using MiXCR and keeps one entry per CDR3 protein. Here the sample spans more than 400,000 distinct CDR3 sequences, approximately 7.2% being singletons. Source: PBMCs from blood, taken about 24 months after vaccination. Receptors were obtained from a man in his fifties or sixties who received an inactivated influenza vaccine.

This clonotype appeared many times. V and J are TRBV25-1 and TRBJ1-5; D is unclear. Germline CDR1 and CDR2: MGHDK and SYGVNS. CDR3 length: 13 residues. Trimming removed 6 bases at V and 0 bases at J, with 6 bases between. The CDR3 here is CASRRDSNQPQHF. CDR3 DNA: TGTGCCAGCAGGAGGGATAGCAATCAGCCCCAGCATTTT.

Many counts were recorded for this clonotype. The chain joins TRBV12-3 or TRBV12-4 to TRBJ1-5, with 7 bases that match TRBD1. Trimming cost V 8 bases and J 7 bases; bases outside gene matches: 8. The length of the CDR3 is 13 residues. The CDR3 is CASRQGMRQPQHF. DNA for the CDR3: TGTGCCAGCCGACAGGGCATGAGGCAGCCCCAGCATTTT.

V usage is TRBV10-3 and J usage is TRBJ1-1; no firm D call. In germline, CDR1 is ENHRY, CDR2 SYGVKD. The length of the CDR3 is 11 residues. Between the trimmed V and J ends, which lost 10 bases and 6 bases, there was a span of 12 bases. CDR3 DNA sequence: TGTGCCACCCGCTCCGGGGCTGAAGCTTTCTTT. Protein sequence: CATRSGAEAFF.

This clonotype was detected a few times. The rearrangement uses TRBV20-1 and TRBJ1-4, with 9 bases identical to TRBD1. Germline values: CDR1 DFQATT, CDR2 SNEGSKA (reference sequence). There are 12 residues in the CDR3. CDR3 nucleotides: TGCGGATTTGGGACAGGGTTTGAAAAACTGTTTTTT. Its translation: CGFGTGFEKLFF.

The genes are TRBV29-1 and TRBJ1-1; D possibly corresponds to TRBD1 (5 bases). V lost 3 bases, J lost 1 base, and 15 bases lay in between. Germline V CDR1 and CDR2: SQVTM, ANQGSEA. The CDR3 is 15 amino acids. Here the CDR3 reads CSVDKTGPPNTEAFF. CDR3 DNA sequence: TGCAGCGTTGACAAGACGGGGCCTCCGAACACTGAAGCTTTCTTT. Combining the CDR3 with reference TRBV29-1 and TRBJ1-1 gives the whole variable domain SAVISQKPSRDICQRGTSLTIQCQVDSQVTMMFWYRQQPGQSLTLIATANQGSEATYESGFVIDKFPISRPNLTFSTLTVSNMSPEDSSIYLCSVDKTGPPNTEAFFGQGTRLTVV.

This chain uses TRBV24-1 with TRBJ1-2, with 8 nucleotides matching TRBD1. J gave up 7 bases and V 4 bases, and 7 bases lay outside the gene matches. There are 14 residues in the CDR3. Germline-derived CDR1 and CDR2 are KGHDR and SFDVKD. The CDR3 sequence is CATSEADRGLGYTF. The CDR3 DNA reads TGTGCCACCAGTGAGGCCGACAGGGGACTTGGCTACACCTTC.

This clonotype was observed at least ten times. The chain couples TRBV28 to TRBJ2-1; tentative D call: TRBD2 (5 bases). This CDR3 spans 12 amino acids. Trimming removed 5 bases from V and 9 bases from J, with 11 bases in between. Germline V gives CDR1 MDHEN, CDR2 SYDVKM. The CDR3 coding sequence is TGTGCCAGCAGTGCCGACTATCCTGAGCAGTTCTTC. As protein: CASSADYPEQFF.

This clonotype has more than one count but fewer than ten. V usage is TRBV6-1 and J usage is TRBJ2-1; a weak D match, TRBD2 (5 bases). V was trimmed by 5 bases and J by 4 bases, leaving 18 bases between them. This CDR3 region has 16 residues. Germline V gene lookup returns CDR1 MNHNS and CDR2 SASEGT. The CDR3 sequence: CASSRTRDLSYNEQFF. As DNA, the CDR3 is TGTGCCAGCAGTCGCACGAGGGATTTGTCGTACAATGAGCAGTTCTTC.

This clonotype has at least ten counts. V gene TRBV14 combines with J gene TRBJ1-2, with D possibly TRBD1 on 5 matching bases. The CDR3 is made up of 13 amino acids. Deletions cut 6 bases from V and 8 bases from J, with 16 bases between. Germline-derived CDR1 and CDR2 are SGHDN and FVKESK. In DNA form, the CDR3 reads TGTGCCAGCAGACCTCGAGGGGCGCGGGGCTACACCTTC. Translation: CASRPRGARGYTF.

At least ten counts were recorded for this clonotype. V and J are TRBV6-1 and TRBJ2-1, with 11 positions matching TRBD2. V lost 4 bases, J lost 7 bases, and 6 bases stayed unmatched. The CDR3 contains 15 residues. Germline lookup yields CDR1 MNHNS and CDR2 SASEGT. CDR3 region: CASSAIAGGSNEQFF. The CDR3 DNA reads TGTGCCAGCAGTGCAATAGCGGGGGGGTCAAATGAGCAGTTCTTC.

The table lists this clonotype with a few counts. The rearrangement links TRBV6-1 to TRBJ2-1; no reliable D call. The CDR3 has 16 residues. V lost 0 bases and J 5 bases, leaving 14 bases between the germline ends. CDR1 is MNHNS and CDR2 is SASEGT in the germline V gene. CDR3 region: CASSEALLGWNNEQFF. The CDR3 DNA is TGTGCCAGCAGTGAAGCGCTTTTAGGGTGGAACAATGAGCAGTTCTTC.

Ten or more counts support this clonotype. In nucleotides, the CDR3 is TGTGCCAGCAGCTTGAAACTAGCGGGAGGGAAGGCCTACGAGCAGTACTTC. Its translation: CASSLKLAGGKAYEQYF. The chain employs TRBV7-2 and TRBJ2-7, with TRBD2 matching 13 bases. The trim removed 3 bases at V and 2 bases at J, leaving 7 bases unmatched. Germline V CDR1 and CDR2: SGHTA, FQGNSA. CDR3 size: 17 residues. Full variable domain (outside the CDR3, taken from reference TRBV7-2 and TRBJ2-7): GAGVSQSPSNKVTEKGKDVELRCDPISGHTALYWYRQSLGQGLEFLIYFQGNSAPDKSGLPSDRFSAERTGGSVSTLTIQRTQQEDSAVYLCASSLKLAGGKAYEQYFGPGTRLTVT.